The 16 T cell receptor beta chains listed next were all sequenced from one sample in a study of blood T cell repertoires in COVID-19. Sequencing used immunoSEQ multiplex PCR; TCRdb keeps in-frame clones, though not all of them. The data contain more than 300,000 clones, roughly 90% of them singletons. Sequenced input: peripheral blood. These receptors came from a man aged 18 to 29 who had recovered from COVID-19.

The V call is TRBV7-6, the J call TRBJ1-2, with 9 bases lining up with TRBD1. The CDR3 is 12 amino acids. With 5 bases clipped from V and 7 bases from J, the junction kept 2 bases outside the gene matches. Germline assignment: CDR1 SGHVS and CDR2 FNYEAQ. In DNA form, the CDR3 reads TGTGCCAGCAGCCAGGGACAGGGTGGCTACACCTTC. It is translated as CASSQGQGGYTF.

J is TRBJ2-2 and V is TRBV11-2; 7 bases agree with TRBD2. From germline, CDR1 is SGHAT and CDR2 FQNNGV. J lost 3 bases, V lost 3 bases, and 4 bases had no gene match. The CDR3 is made up of 15 amino acids. The CDR3 loop is CASSFAGDDTGELFF. The CDR3 region has the DNA TGTGCCAGCAGCTTTGCGGGGGACGACACCGGGGAGCTGTTTTTT.

The CDR3, as DNA: TGTGCCAGCAGTGAAGCCGGACAGGGGGCTTGGACTGAAGCTTTCTTT. Its protein is CASSEAGQGAWTEAFF. This rearrangement joins TRBV2 to TRBJ1-1; 11 positions agree with TRBD1. The CDR3 runs 16 residues. Trimming took 0 bases from V and 5 from J; bases not matched to a gene: 5. The germline gives CDR1 SNHLY, CDR2 FYNNEI.

The chain links TRBV2 to TRBJ2-7; weak D call: TRBD2 (5 bases). Trimming removed 6 bases at V and 0 bases at J, with 9 bases between. This CDR3 spans 13 amino acids. Germline assignment: CDR1 SNHLY and CDR2 FYNNEI. CDR3 DNA sequence: TGTGCCAGCAGGGCCCGGGGCTCCTACGAGCAGTACTTC. Its protein is CASRARGSYEQYF.

The chain recombines TRBV11-2 with TRBJ2-7; D possibly corresponds to TRBD2 (7 bases). V was clipped by 1 base and J by 0 bases, with 13 bases between them. CDR1 and CDR2 (germline): SGHAT, FQNNGV. The CDR3 contains 16 residues. CDR3 nucleotide sequence: TGTGCCAGCAGCTTAGTTCCGGGGGGCAGCTCCTACGAGCAGTACTTC. Residues: CASSLVPGGSSYEQYF.

The J gene is TRBJ2-1, the V gene TRBV11-2; 9 nucleotides line up with TRBD1. Trimming cost V 5 bases and J 5 bases; bases outside gene matches: 10. The CDR3 spans 16 residues. Germline loops: CDR1 SGHAT, CDR2 FQNNGV. The CDR3 sequence: CASSDRDRDFHNEQFF. CDR3 in DNA: TGTGCCAGCAGCGACCGGGACAGGGATTTCCACAATGAGCAGTTCTTC.

This chain links TRBV27 with TRBJ2-3; D is unclear. Trimming stripped 0 bases from V and 8 bases from J, with 6 bases between. The V gene's germline CDR1 is MNHEY and CDR2 SMNVEV (reference sequence). The CDR3 is 12 residues long. CDR3 in amino acids: CASSLSRGTQYF. In DNA, the CDR3 is TGTGCCAGCAGTTTATCGAGAGGTACGCAGTATTTT.

The gene calls are TRBV3-1 (or the pseudogene TRBV3-2) and TRBJ2-1; 13 bases are a match to TRBD2. CDR1 LGHDT and CDR2 YNNKEL come from the germline V gene (reference sequence). With V trimmed by 0 bases and J by 5 bases, 7 bases remained unmatched. This CDR3 has 18 amino acids. The DNA for the CDR3 is TGTGCCAGCAGCCAAGATCCTTTGGGACTAGCGGGGAACAATGAGCAGTTCTTC. This encodes CASSQDPLGLAGNNEQFF.

The V call is TRBV29-1, the J call TRBJ1-1; D is undetermined. V lost 5 bases to trimming and J lost 5 bases, with 12 bases between them. The CDR3 sequence is 12 residues long. Germline assignment: CDR1 SQVTM and CDR2 ANQGSEA. In nucleotides, the CDR3 is TGCAGCGTTAAGTGGGGAGCGACTGAAGCTTTCTTT. Amino acid sequence: CSVKWGATEAFF.

The chain uses TRBV4-3 and TRBJ2-3; 7 bases map to TRBD2. The CDR3 is 16 amino acids. V dropped 1 base and J dropped 1; count of bases not matched to a gene: 5. In germline, CDR1 is LGHNA, CDR2 YSLEER. In DNA, the CDR3 is TGCGCCAGCAGCCAAGGCAGCCGGGAGGGCACAGATACGCAGTATTTT. Its translation is CASSQGSREGTDTQYF.

The CDR3 sequence is CASSSYRRYRGLNNTEAFF. DNA for the CDR3: TGTGCCAGCAGTTCATACCGTCGATATAGGGGATTAAACAACACTGAAGCTTTCTTT. The chain couples TRBV27 to TRBJ1-1, with D possibly matching TRBD1 (5 bases). Per germline, CDR1 MNHEY and CDR2 SMNVEV (reference sequence). V was shortened by 4 bases and J by 2 bases, with 26 bases between the two germline ends. The CDR3 is made up of 19 amino acids.

V usage is TRBV7-6 and J usage is TRBJ2-1; 14 bases map to TRBD2. Germline CDR1 reads SGHVS; CDR2 reads FNYEAQ. V shed 5 bases, J shed 10 bases, and the junction held 7 bases outside the gene matches. This CDR3 is built from 15 residues. Here the CDR3 reads CASSPGLAGVEEQFF. In DNA, the CDR3 is TGTGCCAGCAGCCCGGGACTAGCGGGAGTGGAGGAGCAGTTCTTC.

This clone was observed a handful of times. The chain is built from TRBV5-1 and TRBJ2-5, with 8 nucleotides matching TRBD1. Looked up from germline, CDR1 is SGHRS and CDR2 is YFSETQ. V was pared by 6 bases and J by 5 bases, with 6 bases of the junction left unmatched. The CDR3 runs 13 residues. CDR3 in amino acids: CASTQGARETQYF. The CDR3 DNA sequence: TGCGCCAGCACTCAGGGGGCGAGGGAGACCCAGTACTTC.

This clone was found a few times. This chain joins TRBV6-1 and TRBJ1-5; 10 bases line up with TRBD1. The CDR3 is made up of 16 amino acids. Germline V lookup: CDR1 MNHNS, CDR2 SASEGT. Trimming cost V 0 bases and J 4 bases; bases outside gene matches: 3. The CDR3 here is CASSEAGGQGNQPQHF. CDR3 sequence (DNA): TGTGCCAGCAGTGAAGCTGGGGGACAGGGGAATCAGCCCCAGCATTTT.

As concerns this clone: Other DNA variants within this sample encode the same CDR3. The chain combines TRBV11-2 with TRBJ2-7, with D tentatively TRBD2 (6 bases). The V gene lost 1 base and the J gene lost 0 bases, with 10 bases spanning the gap. The CDR3 length is 15 residues. Germline V gene data show CDR1 as SGHAT and CDR2 as FQNNGV. The CDR3 loop reads CASSLVSGSSYEQYF. Written as DNA, the CDR3 is TGTGCCAGCAGCTTAGTGTCCGGGAGCTCCTACGAGCAGTACTTC.

The CDR3 loop reads CASSKFDIATEAFF. The CDR3 nucleotides read TGTGCCAGCTCGAAATTTGACATCGCCACTGAAGCTTTCTTT. The rearrangement links TRBV18 to TRBJ1-1; D not resolved. Trimming stripped 6 bases from V and 4 bases from J, with 15 bases between. Germline loops: CDR1 KGHSH, CDR2 LQKENI. The CDR3 runs to 14 residues.